This TCR beta chain was found in a study of blood T cell repertoires in COVID-19. Assay used: immunoSEQ multiplex PCR; TCRdb lists only in-frame clones, some missing. The sample has some 90,000 clones, roughly 90% seen once. The ends were cut back, 5 bases at V and 7 bases at J, with 15 bases in the middle. Germline assignment: CDR1 MNHEY and CDR2 SVGAGI. The CDR3 is made up of 14 amino acids. The V gene is TRBV6-5, the J gene TRBJ1-5; tentatively, D is TRBD1 (6 bases). This sequence originates from a man over 45 with COVID-19, enrolled during active disease. Sequencing was performed on peripheral blood. CDR3 protein: CASSTTGYHQPQHF. The CDR3 coding sequence is TGTGCCAGCAGTACAACAGGGTACCACCAGCCCCAGCATTTT.